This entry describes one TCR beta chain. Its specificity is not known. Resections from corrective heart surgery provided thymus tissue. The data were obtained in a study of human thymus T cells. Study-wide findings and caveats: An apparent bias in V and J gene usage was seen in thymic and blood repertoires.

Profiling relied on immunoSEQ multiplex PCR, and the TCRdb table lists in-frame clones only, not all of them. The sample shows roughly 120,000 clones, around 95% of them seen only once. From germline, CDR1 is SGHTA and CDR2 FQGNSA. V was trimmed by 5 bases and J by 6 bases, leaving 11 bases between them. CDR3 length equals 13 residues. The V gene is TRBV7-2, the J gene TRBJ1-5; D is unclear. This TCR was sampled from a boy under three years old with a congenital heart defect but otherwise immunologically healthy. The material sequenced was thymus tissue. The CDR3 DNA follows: TGTGCCAGCAGCCAGGTATCTAGTCAGCCCCAGCATTTT. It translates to CASSQVSSQPQHF.